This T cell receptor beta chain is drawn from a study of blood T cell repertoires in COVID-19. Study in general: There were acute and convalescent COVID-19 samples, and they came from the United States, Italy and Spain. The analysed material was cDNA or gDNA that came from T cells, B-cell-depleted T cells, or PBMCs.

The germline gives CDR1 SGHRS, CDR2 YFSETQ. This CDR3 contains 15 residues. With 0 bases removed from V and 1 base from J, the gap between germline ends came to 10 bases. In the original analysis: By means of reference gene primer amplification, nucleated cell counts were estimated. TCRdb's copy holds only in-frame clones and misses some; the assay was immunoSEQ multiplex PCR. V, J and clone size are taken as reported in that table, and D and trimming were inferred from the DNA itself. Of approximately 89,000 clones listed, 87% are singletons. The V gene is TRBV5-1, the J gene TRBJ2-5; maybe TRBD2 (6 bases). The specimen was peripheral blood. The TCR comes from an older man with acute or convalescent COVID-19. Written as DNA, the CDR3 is TGCGCCAGCAGCTTGGGACTAGAGGGCCAAGAGACCCAGTACTTC. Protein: CASSLGLEGQETQYF.